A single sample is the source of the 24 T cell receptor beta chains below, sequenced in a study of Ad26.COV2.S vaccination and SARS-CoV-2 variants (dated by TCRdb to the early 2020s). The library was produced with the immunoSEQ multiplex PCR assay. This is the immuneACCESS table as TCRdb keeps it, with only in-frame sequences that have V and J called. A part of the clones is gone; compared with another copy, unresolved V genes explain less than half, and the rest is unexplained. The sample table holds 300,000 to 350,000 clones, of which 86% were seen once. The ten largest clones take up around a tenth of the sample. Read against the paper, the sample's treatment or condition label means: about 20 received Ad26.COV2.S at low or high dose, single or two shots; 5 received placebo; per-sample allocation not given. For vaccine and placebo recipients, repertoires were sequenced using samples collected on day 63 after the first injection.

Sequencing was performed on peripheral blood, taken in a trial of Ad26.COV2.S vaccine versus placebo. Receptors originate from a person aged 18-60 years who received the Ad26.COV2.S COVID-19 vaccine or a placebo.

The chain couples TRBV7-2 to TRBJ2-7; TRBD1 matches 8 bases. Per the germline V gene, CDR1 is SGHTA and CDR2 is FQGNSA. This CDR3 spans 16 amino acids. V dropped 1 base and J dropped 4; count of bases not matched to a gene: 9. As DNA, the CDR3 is TGTGCCAGCAGCTTAGGAGGTGGCAGGGGGCATTACGAGCAGTACTTC. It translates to CASSLGGGRGHYEQYF. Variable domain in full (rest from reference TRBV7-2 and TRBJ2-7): GAGVSQSPSNKVTEKGKDVELRCDPISGHTALYWYRQSLGQGLEFLIYFQGNSAPDKSGLPSDRFSAERTGGSVSTLTIQRTQQEDSAVYLCASSLGGGRGHYEQYFGPGTRLTVT.

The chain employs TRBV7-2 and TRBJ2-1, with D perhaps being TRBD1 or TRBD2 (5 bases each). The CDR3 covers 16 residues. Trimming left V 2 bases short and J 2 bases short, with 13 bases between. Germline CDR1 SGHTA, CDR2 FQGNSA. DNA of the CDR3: TGTGCCAGCAGCTTACTGGGGGTGAGGACCTACAATGAGCAGTTCTTC. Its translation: CASSLLGVRTYNEQFF.

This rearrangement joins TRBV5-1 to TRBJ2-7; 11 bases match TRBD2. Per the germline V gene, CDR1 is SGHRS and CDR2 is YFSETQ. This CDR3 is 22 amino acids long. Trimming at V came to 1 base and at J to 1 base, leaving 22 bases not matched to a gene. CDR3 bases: TGCGCCAGCAGCTTGTCCTCGACTAGCGGGACCCCTCTCGCTTTTAGGTCCTACGAGCAGTACTTC. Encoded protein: CASSLSSTSGTPLAFRSYEQYF.

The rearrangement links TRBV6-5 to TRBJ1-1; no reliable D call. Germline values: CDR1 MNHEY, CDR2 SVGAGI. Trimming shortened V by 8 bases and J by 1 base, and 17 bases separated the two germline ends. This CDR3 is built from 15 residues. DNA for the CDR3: TGTGCCAGCCAACCCCGGAGAGTCCCGAACACTGAAGCTTTCTTT. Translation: CASQPRRVPNTEAFF.

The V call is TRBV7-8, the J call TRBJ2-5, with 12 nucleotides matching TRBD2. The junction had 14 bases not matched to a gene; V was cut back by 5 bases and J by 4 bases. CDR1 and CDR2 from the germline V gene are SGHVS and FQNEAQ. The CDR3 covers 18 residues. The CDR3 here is CASSPRASGGGLGETQYF. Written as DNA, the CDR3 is TGTGCCAGCAGCCCCCGGGCTAGCGGGGGGGGCCTGGGAGAGACCCAGTACTTC.

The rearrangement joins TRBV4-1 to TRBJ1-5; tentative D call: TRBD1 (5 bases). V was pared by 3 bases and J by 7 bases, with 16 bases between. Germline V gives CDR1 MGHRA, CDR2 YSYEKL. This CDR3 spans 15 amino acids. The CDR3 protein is CASSQKPGGTQPQHF. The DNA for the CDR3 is TGCGCCAGCAGCCAGAAACCGGGAGGGACGCAGCCCCAGCATTTT.

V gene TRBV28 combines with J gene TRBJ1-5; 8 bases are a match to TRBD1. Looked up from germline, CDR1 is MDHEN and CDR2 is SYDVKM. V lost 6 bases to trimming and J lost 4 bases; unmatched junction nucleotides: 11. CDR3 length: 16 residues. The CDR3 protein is CASSNQWTGKNQPQHF. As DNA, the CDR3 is TGTGCCAGCAGCAACCAATGGACAGGGAAGAATCAGCCCCAGCATTTT. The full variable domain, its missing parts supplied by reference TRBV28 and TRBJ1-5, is DVKVTQSSRYLVKRTGEKVFLECVQDMDHENMFWYRQDPGLGLRLIYFSYDVKMKEKGDIPEGYSVSREKKERFSLILESASTNQTSMYLCASSNQWTGKNQPQHFGDGTRLSIL.

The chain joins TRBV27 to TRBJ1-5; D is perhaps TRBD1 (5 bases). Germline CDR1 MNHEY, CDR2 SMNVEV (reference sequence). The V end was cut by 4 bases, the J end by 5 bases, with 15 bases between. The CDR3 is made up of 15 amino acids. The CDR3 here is CASSSLPLGDQPQHF. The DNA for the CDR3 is TGTGCCAGCAGTTCCCTCCCCCTGGGGGATCAGCCCCAGCATTTT.

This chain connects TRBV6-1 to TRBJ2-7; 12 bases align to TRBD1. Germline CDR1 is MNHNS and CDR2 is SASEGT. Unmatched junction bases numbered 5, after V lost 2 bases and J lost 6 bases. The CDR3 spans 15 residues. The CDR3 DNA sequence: TGTGCCAGCAGTGAATCCGGGACAGGGGGCCTCGAGCAGTACTTC. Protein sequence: CASSESGTGGLEQYF.

CDR3 sequence (DNA): TGTGCCAGCAGCCGTAGTTGGGTTTCTTTAGAGACCCAGTACTTC. Amino acid sequence: CASSRSWVSLETQYF. The chain links TRBV7-8 to TRBJ2-5; D gene uncertain. The CDR3 has 15 residues. CDR1 is SGHVS, CDR2 FQNEAQ, per germline. V lost 5 bases, J lost 4 bases, and 17 bases lay in between.

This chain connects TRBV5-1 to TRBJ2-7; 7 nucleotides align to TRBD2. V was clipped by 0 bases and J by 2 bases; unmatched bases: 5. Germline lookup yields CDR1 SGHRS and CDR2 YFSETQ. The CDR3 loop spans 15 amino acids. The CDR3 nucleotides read TGCGCCAGCAGCTTGGGAGGGAGGGGCCCCTACGAGCAGTACTTC. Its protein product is CASSLGGRGPYEQYF.

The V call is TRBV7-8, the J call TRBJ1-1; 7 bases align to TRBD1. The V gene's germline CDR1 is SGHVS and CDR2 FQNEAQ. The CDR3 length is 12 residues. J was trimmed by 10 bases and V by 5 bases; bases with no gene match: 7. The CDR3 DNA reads TGTGCCAGCAGCGAAACAGGGGCGGCAGCTTTCTTT. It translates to CASSETGAAAFF.

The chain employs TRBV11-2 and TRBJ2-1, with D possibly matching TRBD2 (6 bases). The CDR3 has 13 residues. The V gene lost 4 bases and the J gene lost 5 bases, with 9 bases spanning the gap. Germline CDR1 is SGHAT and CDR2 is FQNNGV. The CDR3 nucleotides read TGTGCCAGCAGCTCCCAGCGGGACAATGAGCAGTTCTTC. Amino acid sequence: CASSSQRDNEQFF.

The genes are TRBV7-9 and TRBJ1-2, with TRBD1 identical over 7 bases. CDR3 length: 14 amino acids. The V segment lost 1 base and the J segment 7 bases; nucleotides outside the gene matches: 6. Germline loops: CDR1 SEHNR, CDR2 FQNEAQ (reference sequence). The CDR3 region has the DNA TGTGCCAGCAGCTTAGATAGGGGGCGCGGTGGCTACACCTTC. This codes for CASSLDRGRGGYTF.

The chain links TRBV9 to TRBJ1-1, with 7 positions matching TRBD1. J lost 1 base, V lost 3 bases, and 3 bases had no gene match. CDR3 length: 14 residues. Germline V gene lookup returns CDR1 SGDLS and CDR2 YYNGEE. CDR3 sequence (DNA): TGTGCCAGCAGCGCAGGGGGAAGGAACACTGAAGCTTTCTTT. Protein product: CASSAGGRNTEAFF.

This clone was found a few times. The CDR3 loop reads CASRQGGHQPQHF. CDR3 DNA sequence: TGTGCCAGCCGACAGGGTGGGCATCAGCCCCAGCATTTT. The J gene is TRBJ1-5, the V gene TRBV28, with 7 positions matching TRBD1. V was clipped by 8 bases and J by 5 bases; unmatched bases: 6. This CDR3 has 13 amino acids. From germline, CDR1 is MDHEN and CDR2 SYDVKM.

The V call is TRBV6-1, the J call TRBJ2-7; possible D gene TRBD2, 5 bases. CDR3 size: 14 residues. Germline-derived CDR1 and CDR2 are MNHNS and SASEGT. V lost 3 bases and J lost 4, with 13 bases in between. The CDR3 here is CASSDGRAEYEQYF. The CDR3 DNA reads TGTGCCAGCAGTGACGGGCGGGCAGAATACGAGCAGTACTTC.

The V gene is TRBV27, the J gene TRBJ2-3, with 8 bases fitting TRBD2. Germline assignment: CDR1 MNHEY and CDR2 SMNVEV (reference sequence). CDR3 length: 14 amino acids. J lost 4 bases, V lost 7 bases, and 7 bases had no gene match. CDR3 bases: TGTGCCAGCACCTCAGCGGGAGACTCAGATACGCAGTATTTT. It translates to CASTSAGDSDTQYF.

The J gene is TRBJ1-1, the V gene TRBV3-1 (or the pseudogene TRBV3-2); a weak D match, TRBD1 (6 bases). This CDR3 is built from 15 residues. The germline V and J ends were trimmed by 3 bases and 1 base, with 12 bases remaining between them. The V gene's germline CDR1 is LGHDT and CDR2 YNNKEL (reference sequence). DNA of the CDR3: TGTGCCAGCAGCCAGATAGGCAGGGGGAACACTGAAGCTTTCTTT. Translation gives CASSQIGRGNTEAFF.

The chain's CDR3 is CAWTPGTSGYNEQFF. In nucleotides, the CDR3 is TGTGCCTGGACCCCCGGGACTAGCGGTTACAATGAGCAGTTCTTC. The chain joins TRBV30 to TRBJ2-1; the match to TRBD2 covers 11 bases. Germline V gene sequence: CDR1 GTSNPN, CDR2 SVGIG (reference sequence). The CDR3 consists of 15 residues. Trimming took 4 bases from V and 4 from J; bases not matched to a gene: 6.

The CDR3 DNA reads TGTGCCAGCAGCCCCCAGGACTCACGGACAAACTATGGCTACACCTTC. Its protein is CASSPQDSRTNYGYTF. This chain uses TRBV5-5 with TRBJ1-2; D might be TRBD1 (5 bases). This CDR3 contains 16 residues. Trimming cost V 4 bases and J 2 bases, with 18 bases left between them. CDR1 and CDR2 (germline): SGHKS, YYEKEE (reference sequence).

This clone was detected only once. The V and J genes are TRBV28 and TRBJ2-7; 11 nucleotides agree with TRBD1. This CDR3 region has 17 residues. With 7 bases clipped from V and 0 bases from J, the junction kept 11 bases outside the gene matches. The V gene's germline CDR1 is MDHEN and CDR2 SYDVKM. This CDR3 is CASNLGPGTGGSYEQYF. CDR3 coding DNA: TGTGCCAGCAACCTCGGGCCCGGGACAGGGGGCTCCTACGAGCAGTACTTC.

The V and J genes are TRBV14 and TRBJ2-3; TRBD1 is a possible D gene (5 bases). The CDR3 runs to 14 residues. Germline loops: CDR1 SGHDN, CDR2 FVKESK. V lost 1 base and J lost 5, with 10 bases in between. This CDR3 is CASSQGSGLDTQYF. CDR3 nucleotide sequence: TGTGCCAGCAGCCAAGGATCAGGGTTAGATACGCAGTATTTT. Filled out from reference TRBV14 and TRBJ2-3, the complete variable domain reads EAGVTQFPSHSVIEKGQTVTLRCDPISGHDNLYWYRRVMGKEIKFLLHFVKESKQDESGMPNNRFLAERTGGTYSTLKVQPAELEDSGVYFCASSQGSGLDTQYFGPGTRLTVL.

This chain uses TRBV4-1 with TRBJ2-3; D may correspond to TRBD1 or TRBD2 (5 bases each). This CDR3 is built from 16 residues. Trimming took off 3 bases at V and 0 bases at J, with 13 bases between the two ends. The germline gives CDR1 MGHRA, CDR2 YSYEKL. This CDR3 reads CASSQRTGTSTDTQYF. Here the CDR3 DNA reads TGCGCCAGCAGCCAGCGGACGGGGACGAGCACAGATACGCAGTATTTT.